Sequencing of this TCR beta chain was carried out in a study of blood T cell repertoires in COVID-19. Study details: From the United States, Italy and Spain came samples of acute and convalescent COVID-19.

Original handling: How many nucleated cells were present was estimated from reference gene primer amplification. Assay: immunoSEQ multiplex PCR; the TCRdb copy retains only in-frame clones and omits some. The DNA gave D and trimming, while V, J and clone size come from that table. Of some 200,000 clones listed, 84% are singletons. The CDR3 extends over 20 amino acids. Per germline, CDR1 SGHRS and CDR2 YFSETQ. With 0 bases clipped from V and 0 bases from J, the junction kept 11 bases outside the gene matches. In its sample, this clone was seen a few times. The receptor was derived from a woman in her sixties or seventies who had recovered from COVID-19. The source material was peripheral blood. The chain combines TRBV5-1 with TRBJ2-6; TRBD2 matches at 8 bases. The CDR3: CASSLDSSSGRPSGANVLTF. CDR3 coding DNA: TGCGCCAGCAGCTTGGACTCCTCTAGCGGGCGACCCTCTGGGGCCAACGTCCTGACTTTC.